The sequence of this T cell receptor (beta chain) was determined in a study of cytomegalovirus exposure and HLA in healthy donors. The study ran its PCR with 60 Vbeta and 13 Jbeta primers. This table comes from immunoSEQ multiplex PCR, and its TCRdb copy is limited to in-frame clones, with some not included. In the table there are about 200,000 clones, about three quarters of which are singletons. This CDR3 has 15 residues. Germline trimming cut 5 bases from V and 0 bases from J; bases unmatched to any gene: 4. From germline, CDR1 is SGHNT and CDR2 YYREEE (reference sequence). The sequencing input was PBMCs. The rearrangement links TRBV5-4 to TRBJ2-1; 8 bases are shared with TRBD1. This sequence originates from a woman aged 25-40 years in good health and CMV-seropositive. Here the CDR3 DNA reads TGTGCCAGCAGTTGGACAGGGAGCTCCTACAATGAGCAGTTCTTC. Amino acid sequence: CASSWTGSSYNEQFF.